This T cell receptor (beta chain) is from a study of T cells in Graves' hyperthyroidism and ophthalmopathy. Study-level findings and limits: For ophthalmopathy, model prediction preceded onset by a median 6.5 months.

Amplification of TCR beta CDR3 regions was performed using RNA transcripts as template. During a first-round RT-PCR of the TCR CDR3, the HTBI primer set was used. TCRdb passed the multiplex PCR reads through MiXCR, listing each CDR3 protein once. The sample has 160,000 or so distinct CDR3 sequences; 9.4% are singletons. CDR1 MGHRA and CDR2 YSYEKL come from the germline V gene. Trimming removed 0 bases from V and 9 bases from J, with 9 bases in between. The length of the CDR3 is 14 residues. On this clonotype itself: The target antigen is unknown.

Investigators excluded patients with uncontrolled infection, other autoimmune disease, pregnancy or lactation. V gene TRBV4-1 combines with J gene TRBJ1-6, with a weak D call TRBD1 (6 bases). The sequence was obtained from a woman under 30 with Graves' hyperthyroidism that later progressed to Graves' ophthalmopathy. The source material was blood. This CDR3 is CASSQEGQFSPLHF. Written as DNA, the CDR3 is TGCGCCAGCAGCCAAGAAGGACAGTTTTCACCCCTCCACTTT.